The 27 T cell receptor beta chains in this list originate from one sample, sequenced in a study of blood T cell repertoires in COVID-19. Method: immunoSEQ multiplex PCR; TCRdb's copy keeps in-frame clones and lacks some. The top ten clones hold less than 3% of a sample with around 170,000 clones, roughly 70% of them seen once. The specimen was peripheral blood. Every receptor here comes from a woman of 80 years or more with acute or convalescent COVID-19.

The J gene is TRBJ1-1, the V gene TRBV4-1, with TRBD1 identical over 7 bases. CDR1 and CDR2 from the germline V gene are MGHRA and YSYEKL. The CDR3 spans 15 residues. With 0 bases clipped from V and 5 bases from J, the junction kept 6 bases outside the gene matches. The CDR3 coding sequence is TGCGCCAGCAGCCAAGATCGACAGGGAGAGACTGAAGCTTTCTTT. Its translation: CASSQDRQGETEAFF.

The chain recombines TRBV18 with TRBJ1-4, with 7 bases lining up with TRBD1. Germline-derived CDR1 and CDR2 are KGHSH and LQKENI. The CDR3 runs 16 residues. J was trimmed by 0 bases and V by 4 bases; bases with no gene match: 5. CDR3 protein: CASSRGQTTTNEKLFF. CDR3 sequence (DNA): TGTGCCAGCTCACGGGGACAGACCACAACTAATGAAAAACTGTTTTTT.

The genes are TRBV9 and TRBJ2-1; 11 positions agree with TRBD2. Looked up from germline, CDR1 is SGDLS and CDR2 is YYNGEE. The CDR3 length is 16 residues. The V and J ends lost 4 bases and 8 bases, in that order; junction bases with no gene match: 11. This CDR3 is CASSPLPASGRYEQFF. The CDR3, as DNA: TGTGCCAGCAGCCCCCTCCCCGCTAGCGGGAGGTATGAGCAGTTCTTC.

The rearrangement uses TRBV11-2 and TRBJ2-7, with a tentative D call TRBD2 (6 bases). Trimming took 2 bases from V and 9 from J, leaving 17 bases between them. Per germline, CDR1 SGHAT and CDR2 FQNNGV. This CDR3 contains 14 residues. The CDR3 here is CASSLSSVMGGQYF. In DNA, the CDR3 is TGTGCCAGCAGCTTATCTAGCGTAATGGGCGGGCAGTACTTC.

The J gene is TRBJ1-1, the V gene TRBV2, with 8 bases matching TRBD1. Unmatched junction bases numbered 8, after V lost 7 bases and J lost 1 base. Germline V gives CDR1 SNHLY, CDR2 FYNNEI. This CDR3 spans 15 amino acids. The CDR3 loop reads CASNLRQGRNTEAFF. In DNA, the CDR3 is TGTGCCAGCAACCTCAGACAGGGGAGGAACACTGAAGCTTTCTTT.

V gene TRBV24-1 combines with J gene TRBJ2-3; D possibly corresponds to TRBD2 (5 bases). Germline CDR1 and CDR2: KGHDR and SFDVKD. This CDR3 spans 13 amino acids. Trimming left V 2 bases short and J 4 bases short, with 6 bases between. The CDR3: CATSDYSADTQYF. In nucleotides, the CDR3 is TGTGCCACCAGTGATTATAGCGCAGATACGCAGTATTTT.

V usage is TRBV6-1 and J usage is TRBJ2-7; D not resolved. The CDR3 runs to 13 residues. V was pared by 0 bases and J by 0 bases, with 3 bases between. Germline CDR1 is MNHNS and CDR2 is SASEGT. The CDR3 nucleotides are TGTGCCAGCAGTGAAGCAGCCTCCTACGAGCAGTACTTC. It is translated as CASSEAASYEQYF.

A few counts support this clone. The V call is TRBV19, the J call TRBJ1-6; 9 nucleotides line up with TRBD1. From germline, CDR1 is LNHDA and CDR2 SQIVND (reference sequence). CDR3 size: 13 residues. After removal of 6 bases from V and 8 bases from J, the junction contained 2 bases not matched to a gene. CDR3 sequence reads: CASRGQGDSPLHF. CDR3 DNA sequence: TGTGCCAGTAGGGGACAGGGTGATTCACCCCTCCACTTT.

The V and J genes are TRBV19 and TRBJ2-2; unclear D gene. Germline V lookup: CDR1 LNHDA, CDR2 SQIVND (reference sequence). V lost 5 bases to trimming and J lost 1 base, with 5 bases between them. The CDR3 has 13 residues. The CDR3 spells CASSVQNTGELFF. CDR3 nucleotide sequence: TGTGCCAGTAGTGTCCAGAACACCGGGGAGCTGTTTTTT.

This clone was seen a few times. The chain employs TRBV7-2 and TRBJ1-6; TRBD1 matches 8 bases. V shed 4 bases, J shed 6 bases, and the junction held 5 bases outside the gene matches. Germline V CDR1 and CDR2: SGHTA, FQGNSA. The CDR3 contains 15 residues. The CDR3 DNA is TGTGCCAGCAGCTCAACCGGACAGGGTAATTCACCCCTCCACTTT. This sequence encodes CASSSTGQGNSPLHF.

The chain has TRBV19 and TRBJ2-7; 8 bases fit TRBD2. Germline trimming cut 7 bases from V and 4 bases from J; bases unmatched to any gene: 9. Germline V gene lookup returns CDR1 LNHDA and CDR2 SQIVND (reference sequence). This CDR3 has 14 amino acids. CDR3 residues: CASTPGGGIYEQYF. DNA for the CDR3: TGTGCCAGTACCCCCGGGGGGGGGATTTACGAGCAGTACTTC.

This rearrangement joins TRBV5-1 to TRBJ1-4; TRBD1 might be the D (5 bases). The V end was cut by 0 bases, the J end by 4 bases, with 13 bases between. The CDR3 has 16 residues. The germline gives CDR1 SGHRS, CDR2 YFSETQ. The CDR3 bases are TGCGCCAGCAGCTTGGCCCGCGGGGACGGTAATGAAAAACTGTTTTTT. Its protein is CASSLARGDGNEKLFF.

This clone was seen only a few times. The chain employs TRBV5-1 and TRBJ2-7, with D possibly being TRBD1 (6 bases). Germline V gene data show CDR1 as SGHRS and CDR2 as YFSETQ. V was clipped by 0 bases and J by 0 bases, with 7 bases between them. The CDR3 extends over 14 amino acids. CDR3 in DNA: TGCGCCAGCAGCTTGGCGGACAGCTCCTACGAGCAGTACTTC. Protein sequence: CASSLADSSYEQYF.

The chain employs TRBV27 and TRBJ2-1, with 8 bases fitting TRBD2. The CDR3 loop spans 15 amino acids. The ends lost 5 bases at V and 3 bases at J; junction bases unmatched: 6. Per the germline V gene, CDR1 is MNHEY and CDR2 is SMNVEV (reference sequence). The CDR3: CASSLSGRGYNEQFF. CDR3 in DNA: TGTGCCAGCAGTCTGAGCGGGAGAGGCTACAATGAGCAGTTCTTC.

In this sample, this clone turned up once. V and J are TRBV9 and TRBJ1-2; 7 bases agree with TRBD1. V lost 0 bases to trimming and J lost 4 bases; unmatched junction nucleotides: 6. The CDR3 length is 15 residues. Germline CDR1 reads SGDLS; CDR2 reads YYNGEE. The CDR3: CASSVGRQGVYGYTF. In DNA, the CDR3 is TGTGCCAGCAGCGTAGGAAGACAGGGTGTCTATGGCTACACCTTC.

This sequence joins TRBV6-5 and TRBJ2-7; weak D call: TRBD2 (6 bases). CDR3 length: 14 residues. V was cut by 7 bases and J by 7 bases, with 20 bases left in between. Germline V gene data show CDR1 as MNHEY and CDR2 as SVGAGI. The CDR3 sequence: CASIRRGGREEQYF. CDR3 bases: TGTGCCAGCATTCGGCGAGGAGGGAGAGAAGAGCAGTACTTC.

The chain recombines TRBV5-1 with TRBJ2-7; TRBD1 matches at 9 bases. In germline, CDR1 is SGHRS, CDR2 YFSETQ. This CDR3 is 16 amino acids long. The V and J ends lost 0 bases and 3 bases, in that order; junction bases with no gene match: 7. CDR3 loop: CASSLATGGSLYEQYF. The DNA for the CDR3 is TGCGCCAGCAGCTTGGCGACAGGGGGTAGTCTCTACGAGCAGTACTTC.

The rearrangement uses TRBV24-1 and TRBJ1-2, with D unresolved. The CDR3 extends over 12 amino acids. CDR1 is KGHDR, CDR2 SFDVKD, per germline. Trimming shortened V by 3 bases and J by 5 bases, and 6 bases separated the two germline ends. Here the CDR3 reads CATSDPGYGYTF. DNA for the CDR3: TGTGCCACCAGTGATCCCGGTTATGGCTACACCTTC.

V usage is TRBV28 and J usage is TRBJ2-7; possible D gene TRBD2, 5 bases. Trimming shortened V by 7 bases and J by 2 bases, and 18 bases separated the two germline ends. This CDR3 is built from 15 residues. CDR1 is MDHEN and CDR2 is SYDVKM in the germline V gene. The CDR3 nucleotides read TGTGCCAGCACAACTGACGGGGTTTCAACCTACGAGCAGTACTTC. Its protein product is CASTTDGVSTYEQYF. Looking up the rest from reference TRBV28 and TRBJ2-7 gives the full variable domain: DVKVTQSSRYLVKRTGEKVFLECVQDMDHENMFWYRQDPGLGLRLIYFSYDVKMKEKGDIPEGYSVSREKKERFSLILESASTNQTSMYLCASTTDGVSTYEQYFGPGTRLTVT.

DNA of the CDR3: TGTGCCAGCAGCTTATTTCCCCCCTATAGCAATCAGCCCCAGCATTTT. Translated: CASSLFPPYSNQPQHF. The chain is built from TRBV7-8 and TRBJ1-5; D unresolved. Germline V lookup: CDR1 SGHVS, CDR2 FQNEAQ. Trimming took off 2 bases at V and 0 bases at J, with 11 bases between the two ends. The CDR3 has 16 residues. Complete variable domain (other parts from reference TRBV7-8 and TRBJ1-5): GAGVSQSPRYKVAKRGQDVALRCDPISGHVSLFWYQQALGQGPEFLTYFQNEAQLDKSGLPSDRFFAERPEGSVSTLKIQRTQQEDSAVYLCASSLFPPYSNQPQHFGDGTRLSIL.

This chain joins TRBV11-2 and TRBJ1-4; D possibly corresponds to TRBD1 (6 bases). Germline assignment: CDR1 SGHAT and CDR2 FQNNGV. The CDR3 runs 16 residues. V was shortened by 4 bases and J by 8 bases, with 20 bases between the two germline ends. CDR3 nucleotides: TGTGCCAGCAGCTCAGGCTGGGACACCGTCGGGGAAAAACTGTTTTTT. The encoded protein is CASSSGWDTVGEKLFF.

The rearrangement joins TRBV19 to TRBJ2-2, with 8 bases lining up with TRBD1. V trimming: 3 bases; J trimming: 7 bases; junction bases outside the gene matches: 10. The CDR3 runs to 16 residues. Germline lookup yields CDR1 LNHDA and CDR2 SQIVND (reference sequence). The DNA of the CDR3 is TGTGCCAGTAGTATTCTGCGGACAGGGTTCGTCGGGGAGCTGTTTTTT. It translates to CASSILRTGFVGELFF.

The genes are TRBV28 and TRBJ2-2, with 10 bases matching TRBD1. After removal of 3 bases from V and 4 bases from J, the junction contained 11 bases not matched to a gene. Germline V gene lookup returns CDR1 MDHEN and CDR2 SYDVKM. The CDR3 is 18 residues long. CDR3 in amino acids: CASSLGPPGQGPTGELFF. The DNA of the CDR3 is TGTGCCAGCAGTTTGGGGCCCCCGGGACAGGGGCCCACCGGGGAGCTGTTTTTT.

The gene calls are TRBV28 and TRBJ2-2; D remains unclear. The germline V gene encodes CDR1 MDHEN and CDR2 SYDVKM. The V end was cut by 1 base, the J end by 1 base, with 4 bases between. The CDR3 totals 14 residues. The CDR3: CASSLSGNTGELFF. CDR3 coding DNA: TGTGCCAGCAGTTTATCAGGGAACACCGGGGAGCTGTTTTTT.

The J gene is TRBJ2-3, the V gene TRBV7-2, with 8 bases identical to TRBD1. This CDR3 region has 15 residues. V lost 2 bases to trimming and J lost 6 bases; unmatched junction nucleotides: 7. The germline gives CDR1 SGHTA, CDR2 FQGNSA. CDR3 loop: CASSLNGQGADTQYF. CDR3 DNA: TGTGCCAGCAGCTTAAACGGCCAGGGGGCGGATACGCAGTATTTT.

This chain uses TRBV5-4 with TRBJ1-2; 9 bases align to TRBD1. The CDR3 sequence is 14 residues long. Germline assignment: CDR1 SGHNT and CDR2 YYREEE (reference sequence). The J segment lost 4 bases and the V segment lost 2 bases, leaving 3 bases of the junction unmatched. The CDR3, as DNA: TGTGCCAGCAGCTTACAGGGGGCCGTCTATGGCTACACCTTC. This gives the protein CASSLQGAVYGYTF. Variable domain in full (rest from reference TRBV5-4 and TRBJ1-2): ETGVTQSPTHLIKTRGQQVTLRCSSQSGHNTVSWYQQALGQGPQFIFQYYREEENGRGNFPPRFSGLQFPNYSSELNVNALELDDSALYLCASSLQGAVYGYTFGSGTRLTVV.

This chain links TRBV10-2 with TRBJ2-7, with 11 bases lining up with TRBD2. From germline, CDR1 is WSHSY and CDR2 SAAADI. The CDR3 has 15 residues. V lost 6 bases to trimming and J lost 5 bases; unmatched junction nucleotides: 9. For the CDR3, the DNA is TGCGCCAGCAGCGATCAACTAGCGGGAGTTCACGAGCAGTACTTC. Amino acid sequence: CASSDQLAGVHEQYF.